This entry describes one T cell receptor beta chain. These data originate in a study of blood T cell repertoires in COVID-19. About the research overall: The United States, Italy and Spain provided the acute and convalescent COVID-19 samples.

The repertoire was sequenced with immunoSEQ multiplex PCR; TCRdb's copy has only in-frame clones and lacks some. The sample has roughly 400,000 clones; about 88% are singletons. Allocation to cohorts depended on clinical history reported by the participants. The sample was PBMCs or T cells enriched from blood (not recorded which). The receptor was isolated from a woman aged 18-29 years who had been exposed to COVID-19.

CDR3 nucleotide sequence: TGTGCCAGCAGCCTACTGGCCCTCCACCGAGCGGGAGGTAACACCGGGGAGCTGTTTTTT. Its protein is CASSLLALHRAGGNTGELFF. This chain uses TRBV7-8 with TRBJ2-2, with 9 nucleotides matching TRBD2. CDR1 and CDR2 (germline): SGHVS, FQNEAQ. V was pared by 5 bases and J by 2 bases, with 18 bases of the junction left unmatched. The CDR3 spans 20 residues. Full variable domain (outside the CDR3, taken from reference TRBV7-8 and TRBJ2-2): GAGVSQSPRYKVAKRGQDVALRCDPISGHVSLFWYQQALGQGPEFLTYFQNEAQLDKSGLPSDRFFAERPEGSVSTLKIQRTQQEDSAVYLCASSLLALHRAGGNTGELFFGEGSRLTVL.